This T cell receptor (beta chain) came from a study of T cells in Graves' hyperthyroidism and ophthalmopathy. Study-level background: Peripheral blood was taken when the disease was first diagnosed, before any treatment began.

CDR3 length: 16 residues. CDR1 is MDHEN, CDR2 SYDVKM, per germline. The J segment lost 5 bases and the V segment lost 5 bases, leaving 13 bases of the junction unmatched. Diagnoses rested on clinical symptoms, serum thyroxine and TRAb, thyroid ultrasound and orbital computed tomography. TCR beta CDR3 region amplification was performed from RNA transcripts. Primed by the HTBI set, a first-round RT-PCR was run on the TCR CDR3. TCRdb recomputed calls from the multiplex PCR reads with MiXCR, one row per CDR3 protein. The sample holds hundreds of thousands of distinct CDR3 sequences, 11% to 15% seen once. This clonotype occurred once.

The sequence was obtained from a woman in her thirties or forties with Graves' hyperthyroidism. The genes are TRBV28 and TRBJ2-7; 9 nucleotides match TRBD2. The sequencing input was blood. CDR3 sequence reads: CASSEVAAGGPNEQYF. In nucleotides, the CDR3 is TGTGCCAGCAGTGAGGTGGCGGCGGGAGGGCCGAACGAGCAGTACTTC.